This paragraph covers one TCR beta chain sequence. Its target is unknown. The sample belongs to a study of T cell responses to AZD1222 COVID-19 vaccine. Study context: It was second doses at about 4 or about 12 weeks that were pooled. The study, taken as a whole, reports: Nearly half of unique spike-specific TCRs reportedly avoided B.1.351 and B.1.1.7 mutated regions. Spike-specific TCR breadth and depth rose after two AZD1222 doses. Samples come after the peak T cell response, not at day 14.

The V gene's germline CDR1 is SGHRS and CDR2 YFSETQ. The CDR3 is 14 residues long. Trimming pared 2 bases from V and 1 base from J, leaving 9 bases between. The protocol was immunoSEQ multiplex PCR, while the TCRdb copy is restricted to in-frame clones and leaves out a portion. Of approximately 130,000 clones detected, 92% appear once; the ten largest clones hold approximately 1%. The chain employs TRBV5-1 and TRBJ1-1; no definite D call. The TCR sequence derives from an adult in good health. This material consisted of peripheral blood, taken on day 0 of AZD1222 vaccination. CDR3 in DNA: TGCGCCAGCAGCTTCGACGGGTGGAACACTGAAGCTTTCTTT. Translating it yields CASSFDGWNTEAFF.